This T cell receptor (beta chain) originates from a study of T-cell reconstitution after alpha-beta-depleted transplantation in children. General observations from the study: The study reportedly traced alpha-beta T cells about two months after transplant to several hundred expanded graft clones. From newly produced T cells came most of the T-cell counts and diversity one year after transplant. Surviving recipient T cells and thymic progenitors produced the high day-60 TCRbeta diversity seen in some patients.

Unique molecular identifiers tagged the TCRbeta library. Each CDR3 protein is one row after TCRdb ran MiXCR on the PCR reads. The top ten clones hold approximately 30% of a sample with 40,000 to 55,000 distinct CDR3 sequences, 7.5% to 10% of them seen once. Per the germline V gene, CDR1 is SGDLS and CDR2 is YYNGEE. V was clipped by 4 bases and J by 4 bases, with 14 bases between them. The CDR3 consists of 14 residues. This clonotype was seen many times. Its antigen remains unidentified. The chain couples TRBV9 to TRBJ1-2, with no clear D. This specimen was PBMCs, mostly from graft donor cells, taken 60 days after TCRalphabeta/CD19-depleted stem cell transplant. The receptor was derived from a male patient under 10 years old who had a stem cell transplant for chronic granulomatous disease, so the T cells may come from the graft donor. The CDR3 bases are TGTGCCAGCAGCCCTGGACTCGACTCCTATGGCTACACCTTC. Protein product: CASSPGLDSYGYTF.